The 26 T cell receptor beta chains below all came from one sample that was sequenced in a study of tumor and adjacent non-tumor tissue in lung cancer. The library came from three nested PCR rounds adapted from ARM-PCR protocols. Via MiXCR, TCRdb re-called the multiplex PCR reads, giving one row per CDR3 protein. This repertoire shows 110,000 or so distinct CDR3 sequences, roughly 73% found once; its top ten account for around 37%. The template was RNA from unsorted bulk tissue. The sequencing input was lung tumor tissue. These receptors originate from a woman in her fifties or sixties with non-small cell lung cancer.

A remark on this clonotype: A much larger clone differs from this one at a single base, so this may be a read error. The rearrangement links TRBV6-5 to TRBJ2-1; 10 bases match TRBD2. The J call is in doubt because the DNA end fits TRBJ2-7 better. Germline V CDR1 and CDR2: MNHEY, SVGAGI. This CDR3 comprises 15 residues. CDR3 DNA: TGTGCCAGCAGTTCGAGCGGGAGGGCTTCCAGGGAGCAGTACTTC. Amino acids: CASSSSGRASREQYF.

In regard to this clonotype: This is likely a read error, given that the CDR3 carries no conserved phenylalanine or tryptophan at its end. The V and J genes are TRBV5-6 and TRBJ2-5; 9 nucleotides align to TRBD1. The CDR3 sequence is 16 residues long. Germline-derived CDR1 and CDR2 are SGHDT and YYEEEE. CDR3 amino acids: CASSPVPTGGRETQYS. CDR3 nucleotide sequence: TGCGCCAGCAGTCCCGTACCGACAGGGGGGCGAGAGACCCAGTACTCC.

The chain couples TRBV20-1 to TRBJ2-1; tentative D call: TRBD2 (6 bases). The CDR3 extends over 15 amino acids. The germline CDR1 and CDR2 sequences are DFQATT and SNEGSKA (reference sequence). The CDR3 region is CTAPVAEYTYNEQFF. For the CDR3, the DNA is TGCACTGCACCGGTAGCGGAGTATACCTACAATGAGCAGTTCTTC.

This clonotype was seen once. One end of the junction does not line up with germline, which may come from a read error. The CDR3 sequence: CSVEREQNSNEQYF. The DNA for the CDR3 is TGCAGCGTTGAAAGGGAACAGAACTCCAACGAGCAGTACTTC. V is TRBV29-1 and J is TRBJ2-7; unclear D gene. Germline values: CDR1 SQVTM, CDR2 ANQGSEA. This CDR3 comprises 14 residues.

The chain links TRBV10-3 to TRBJ2-1; D is uncertain. The end of the DNA is better explained by TRBJ2-7, so the J call may be wrong. The germline V gene has CDR1 ENHRY and CDR2 SYGVKD. This CDR3 has 14 amino acids. The DNA for the CDR3 is TGTGCCATCAGTGAGCCGAGGTTAGGCAATGAGCAGTACTTC. Its translation: CAISEPRLGNEQYF.

This clonotype was found many times. V gene TRBV10-2 combines with J gene TRBJ1-2, with no clear D. CDR3 length equals 12 residues. Germline assignment: CDR1 WSHSY and CDR2 SAAADI. Trimming pared 2 bases from V and 8 bases from J, leaving 9 bases between. The DNA for the CDR3 is TGCGCCAGCAGTGAGGTCCAGTCCGGCTACACCTTC. This gives the protein CASSEVQSGYTF.

This clonotype was observed a single time. This could be a read error, since a much larger clone is one nucleotide away. The genes are TRBV4-1 and TRBJ2-3; 8 positions agree with TRBD2. CDR3 length: 18 amino acids. The germline V gene encodes CDR1 MGHRA and CDR2 YSYEKL. Trimming at V came to 0 bases and at J to 4 bases, leaving 12 bases not matched to a gene. The CDR3 bases are TGCGCCAGCAGCCAAGAATCGACTAACGGGGGGGCCGCAGATACGCAGTATTTT. This gives the protein CASSQESTNGGAADTQYF.

With respect to this clonotype: This may come from a read error, since a much larger clone is one base off. The chain recombines TRBV20-1 with TRBJ2-2; D may be TRBD2 (7 bases). V was clipped by 3 bases and J by 1 base, with 12 bases between them. Germline V gene lookup returns CDR1 DFQATT and CDR2 SNEGSKA (reference sequence). The CDR3 is 15 residues long. Here the CDR3 DNA reads TGCAGTGCTAGGGGGGGGCGGAGGAACACCGGGGAGCTGTTTTTT. Its protein product is CSARGGRRNTGELFF.

In regard to this clonotype: One end of the junction does not line up with germline, which may come from a read error. The rearrangement uses TRBV5-6 and TRBJ1-1; D is perhaps TRBD1 (5 bases). In germline, CDR1 is SGHDT, CDR2 YYEEEE. This CDR3 is built from 13 residues. The CDR3 coding sequence is TGTGCCAGCTGCTTGTTTTTTGGGGCTGAAGCTTTCTTC. This encodes CASCLFFGAEAFF.

Comment on this clonotype: Given a much more abundant clone one base away, this may be a read error. V is TRBV29-1 and J is TRBJ1-4; D is undetermined. CDR1 is SQVTM, CDR2 ANQGSEA, per germline. V lost 1 base and J 8 bases, leaving 5 bases between the germline ends. The CDR3 is 11 residues long. CDR3 protein: CSVEGCEKLFF. In DNA, the CDR3 is TGCAGCGTTGAAGGGTGCGAAAAACTGTTTTTT. The full variable domain, rest sourced from reference TRBV29-1 and TRBJ1-4, is SAVISQKPSRDICQRGTSLTIQCQVDSQVTMMFWYRQQPGQSLTLIATANQGSEATYESGFVIDKFPISRPNLTFSTLTVSNMSPEDSSIYLCSVEGCEKLFFGSGTQLSVL.

Points on this clonotype: An end of the junction differs from the germline gene, which may be a read error. This chain uses TRBV6-6 with TRBJ1-6; D perhaps matches TRBD1 (5 bases). The CDR3 spans 13 residues. The germline V gene encodes CDR1 MNHNY and CDR2 SVGAGI (reference sequence). For the CDR3, the DNA is TGTGCCAGCAGCGGCCTGGGGGATTCACCCCCCCACTTT. This codes for CASSGLGDSPPHF.

In this sample, this clonotype is medium-sized. V gene TRBV28 combines with J gene TRBJ2-3; 9 bases map to TRBD1. CDR1 is MDHEN and CDR2 is SYDVKM in the germline V gene. After removal of 6 bases from V and 14 bases from J, the junction contained 9 bases not matched to a gene. The CDR3 is 12 amino acids. Written as DNA, the CDR3 is TGTGCCAGCAGCGGGGGACAGGGTCAAGTGTATTTT. Its translation is CASSGGQGQVYF. The entire variable domain, with the rest obtained from reference TRBV28 and TRBJ2-3, is as follows: DVKVTQSSRYLVKRTGEKVFLECVQDMDHENMFWYRQDPGLGLRLIYFSYDVKMKEKGDIPEGYSVSREKKERFSLILESASTNQTSMYLCASSGGQGQVYFGPGTRLTVL.

V usage is TRBV29-1 and J usage is TRBJ1-2, with D tentatively TRBD1 (5 bases). V lost 6 bases and J lost 8, with 19 bases in between. The germline CDR1 and CDR2 sequences are SQVTM and ANQGSEA. The CDR3 consists of 13 residues. In DNA, the CDR3 is TGCAGCGTACTTGTGCTTCAGGGTCTCGGCTACACCTTC. Translation: CSVLVLQGLGYTF.

Notes on this clonotype: A read error may account for a junction end that differs from germline. This rearrangement joins TRBV11-2 to TRBJ1-6, with 9 bases identical to TRBD1. This CDR3 is built from 18 residues. CDR1 SGHAT and CDR2 FQNNGV come from the germline V gene. Here the CDR3 DNA reads TGTGCCATCAGCTTAGTGGGATCAACAGGGGGCCTTCATTCACCCCTCCACTTT. This translates into CAISLVGSTGGLHSPLHF.

There are a few counts of this clonotype. A much larger clone lies one base from this, so it may be a read error. The chain carries TRBV20-1 and TRBJ1-6; D unresolved. The CDR3 consists of 13 residues. Germline V gene data show CDR1 as DFQATT and CDR2 as SNEGSKA (reference sequence). The CDR3 region has the DNA TGCAGTGCTAGAGGGAGAGATAATTCACTCCTCCACTTT. Its translation is CSARGRDNSLLHF.

Concerning this clonotype itself: This clone may be a read error of a much larger clone one base away. The CDR3: CATSDSTGGGIGYGYSF. CDR3 in DNA: TGTGCCACCAGTGATTCAACAGGGGGCGGGATTGGTTATGGCTACAGCTTC. The rearrangement joins TRBV24-1 to TRBJ1-2; 9 bases match TRBD1. Germline lookup yields CDR1 KGHDR and CDR2 SFDVKD. The CDR3 consists of 17 residues.

This clonotype appeared many times. The chain is built from TRBV10-3 and TRBJ2-7; D ambiguous. Germline V gene sequence: CDR1 ENHRY, CDR2 SYGVKD. V dropped 2 bases and J dropped 6 bases, with 8 bases sitting between them. The CDR3 is 12 amino acids. In DNA form, the CDR3 reads TGTGCCATCAGTGAGGGCCCCCCCGAGCAGTACTTC. Residues: CAISEGPPEQYF.

The table lists this clonotype with many counts. CDR3 loop: CAIRDTGTGEQYF. CDR3 DNA sequence: TGTGCCATCAGAGACACAGGGACCGGGGAGCAGTACTTC. The chain is built from TRBV10-3 and TRBJ2-7, with D perhaps matching TRBD1 (6 bases). Germline V CDR1 and CDR2: ENHRY, SYGVKD. V was shortened by 6 bases and J by 7 bases, with 16 bases between the two germline ends. The CDR3 extends over 13 amino acids.

In the case of this clonotype: With a much larger clone just one base away, this may be a read error. The DNA of the CDR3 is TGCGCCAGCAGCCAAGGCCGGGGGGGCACTGGAAGCACCATATATTTT. Protein sequence: CASSQGRGGTGSTIYF. The chain is built from TRBV4-1 and TRBJ1-3; possible D gene TRBD1, 6 bases. Germline-derived CDR1 and CDR2 are MGHRA and YSYEKL. The CDR3 runs to 16 residues.

Worth noting for this clonotype: A read error may account for a junction end that differs from germline. The chain employs TRBV9 and TRBJ2-6, with D perhaps being TRBD1 or TRBD2 (5 bases each). CDR1 is SGDLS, CDR2 YYNGEE, per germline. This CDR3 has 15 amino acids. The CDR3 is CASSVWVAGTNVMTF. DNA of the CDR3: TGTGCCAGCAGCGTGTGGGTCGCTGGGACCAACGTCATGACTTTC.

Details on this clonotype: Its ends do not fully match the called genes, so a read error is possible. The chain carries TRBV11-3 and TRBJ1-1; D call uncertain. This CDR3 spans 13 amino acids. CDR1 is SGHNT and CDR2 is YENEEA in the germline V gene. The CDR3 loop reads CTSSFTQSTEAFF. The CDR3 DNA is TGCACCAGCAGCTTTACCCAGAGCACTGAAGCGTTCTTT.

On this clonotype itself: One base away lies a much larger clone, so this may be a sequencing read error. The chain is built from TRBV7-3 and TRBJ2-1; TRBD2 agrees at 14 bases. The germline CDR1 and CDR2 sequences are SGHTA and FQGTGA. This CDR3 comprises 15 residues. The CDR3 reads CACSSGTSGSYEQFF. The DNA for the CDR3 is TGTGCCTGCAGCTCCGGGACTAGCGGGAGTTATGAGCAGTTCTTC.

The chain couples TRBV6-6 to TRBJ2-7; 9 nucleotides match TRBD1. The CDR3 spans 15 residues. Germline assignment: CDR1 MNHNY and CDR2 SVGAGI (reference sequence). The CDR3: CASSRLTGGDYEQCV. As DNA, the CDR3 is TGTGCCAGCAGTCGCCTGACAGGGGGAGACTACGAGCAGTGTGTC.

On this clonotype itself: The junction and the germline gene differ at one end; a read error may be behind it. CDR3 bases: TGTGCCAGCGGTTCCCAGGGGGCTAACACCGGGAAGCTGTTTTTT. Its protein product is CASGSQGANTGKLFF. The chain is built from TRBV6-2 or TRBV6-3 and TRBJ2-2; 8 positions match TRBD1. Looked up from germline, CDR1 is MNHEY and CDR2 is SVGEGT. CDR3 length: 15 amino acids.

Notes on this clonotype: Since the CDR3 does not end with the conserved phenylalanine or tryptophan, this likely comes from a read error. The chain is built from TRBV6-5 and TRBJ2-3, with a tentative D call TRBD2 (6 bases). The CDR3 length is 15 residues. Germline-derived CDR1 and CDR2 are MNHEY and SVGAGI. The CDR3 sequence is CASSYRAIGGYTQYS. The CDR3 DNA is TGTGCCAGCAGTTACCGGGCTATCGGGGGATATACTCAGTATTCT.

Notes on this clonotype: Compared with germline, one end of the junction differs, possibly owing to a read error. The rearrangement links TRBV6-2 or TRBV6-3 to TRBJ2-1; D is possibly TRBD2 (6 bases). Germline V gene sequence: CDR1 MNHEY, CDR2 SVGEGT. CDR3 length equals 15 residues. The CDR3 DNA reads as TGTGCCAGCAGGCCCGGGGGAGGCTCCTACAGTGAGCAGTTGTTC. Its translation: CASRPGGGSYSEQLF.